The present T cell receptor beta chain was sequenced within a study of blood T cell repertoires in COVID-19. Turning to the study itself: The United States, Italy and Spain provided the acute and convalescent COVID-19 samples.

Here immunoSEQ multiplex PCR was the method, and the copy in TCRdb shows in-frame clones only, minus some. The table lists over 120,000 clones, under 90% of them singletons. The germline CDR1 and CDR2 sequences are MGHRA and YSYEKL. V shed 2 bases, J shed 6 bases, and the junction held 10 bases outside the gene matches. The CDR3 extends over 16 amino acids. Material: peripheral blood. The source of this sequence is a man in his 70s who had recovered from COVID-19. The V call is TRBV4-1, the J call TRBJ2-1; 7 positions agree with TRBD2. The CDR3 loop reads CASSQPGGSSSNEQFF. The CDR3 bases are TGCGCCAGCAGCCAACCCGGCGGGAGCTCTTCCAATGAGCAGTTCTTC.